The text below deals with one T cell receptor (beta chain). Its target antigen remains unknown. No base quality values were provided; no much bigger clone lies one nucleotide off. TCRbeta CDR3 regions were amplified from genomic DNA using the immunoSEQ Assay, a bias-controlled multiplex PCR. In the paper's pipeline: Nucleated cell counts per sample were estimated from amplification of reference gene primers within the assay. To quantify the absolute abundance of each unique TCRbeta CDR3 rearrangement, sequence reads were collapsed and filtered. For each sample, productive Simpson clonality was calculated by taking the square root of Simpson's diversity index across productive rearrangements. In its TCRdb copy, this immuneACCESS table keeps in-frame sequences only and misses some clones. Where compared with another copy, unresolved V genes explain less than half of these, and the others have no known cause. Clonal size and the V and J genes are those of that table, whereas D and trimming came from the DNA. A total of around 100,000 clones appear in this sample, 90% of them only once. The top ten hold over 4.5% of the sample.

The record originates from a study of blood T cell repertoires in COVID-19 (TCRdb year 2020). Some background on the complete study: Samples from collaborators originated in the United States, Italy and Spain and spanned both the acute and convalescent phases of COVID-19. Samples came from the ongoing ImmuneRACE study (first 160 participants) plus 1,254 subjects from 6 global collaborators. Deeply sampled blood TCRbeta repertoires from subjects exposed to, actively infected with, or recovered from COVID-19 were included in the dataset. Where available, HLA class I and class II types were taken from metadata supplied by the sample provider and were not determined by assay-based typing. The material from the prospective study consisted of cDNA or gDNA derived from T cells, B-cell-depleted T cells, or PBMCs. Sample metadata almost always included a de-identified subject ID, COVID-19 status, age in years and sex. The repertoires were released in a freely available public database meant as a resource for research on the immune response to SARS-CoV-2. Summary of the overall study and its limitations: How much clinical and demographic metadata was included differed by source and by participant, and the metadata was provided uncurated.

Whole blood was collected in K2EDTA tubes by collaborating institutions according to the institutions' own protocols. For TCRbeta analysis, collaborators shipped samples as frozen whole blood, isolated PBMCs, or DNA extracted from either of those sample types. Based on the germline V gene, the CDR1 and CDR2 sequences are KGHSH and LQKENI. Its CDR3 holds 13 amino acids, cysteine through phenylalanine. Just the 39-base CDR3 DNA is kept, in frame starting at base 1. Here V drops 6 bases and J drops 1 base, and the junction holds 3 bases not matched to any gene. This receptor chain uses TRBV18 and TRBJ2-7, and TRBD1 matches 7 of the central bases. The source is a man aged 50-59 years with acute or convalescent COVID-19. The sequencing input was peripheral blood. The CDR3: CASSRDSSYEQYF. At the DNA level, the sequence is TGTGCCAGCTCTCGGGACAGTTCCTACGAGCAGTACTTC.